These T cell receptor beta chains were read from a single sample in a study of cytomegalovirus exposure and HLA in healthy donors. Method: immunoSEQ multiplex PCR; TCRdb's copy keeps in-frame clones and lacks some. The data show roughly 170,000 clones, with about 77% seen just once and roughly 1.3% held by the top ten. The sample comprised PBMCs. These receptors were collected from a man younger than 45 in good health and CMV-seronegative. CDR3s include the opening cysteine and the closing phenylalanine or tryptophan. Each record gives: CDR3 DNA, CDR3 protein, J gene, D gene, CDR3 length, clone size, V gene. D genes are given only for firm matches. The size of a clone is reported for some rows only, either as once, few or many, or as a class for expanded clones.

CDR3nt: TGTGCCAGTAGTGTTAGAGACAGGGCGGACACTGAAGCTTTCTTT; CDR3aa: CASSVRDRADTEAFF; j_gene: TRBJ1-1; d_gene: TRBD1; len: 15; abundance: .; v_gene: TRBV19
CDR3nt: TGTGCTAGTGGTTTGGGGACCCTTAGCGGGGGCTCCTACAATGAGCAGTTCTTC; CDR3aa: CASGLGTLSGGSYNEQFF; j_gene: TRBJ2-1; d_gene: TRBD2; len: 18; abundance: few; v_gene: TRBV12-5
CDR3nt: TGTGCCAGCAGTGCCCCGGACAGGGCCGCCTACGAGCAGTACTTC; CDR3aa: CASSAPDRAAYEQYF; j_gene: TRBJ2-7; d_gene: TRBD1; len: 15; abundance: few; v_gene: TRBV6-1
CDR3nt: TGTGCCAGCAGCCCTAGGGGTCAGCCCCAGCATTTT; CDR3aa: CASSPRGQPQHF; j_gene: TRBJ1-5; d_gene: .; len: 12; abundance: .; v_gene: TRBV7-2
CDR3nt: TGTGCCAGCAGCCCAGCGGGAACCAAAAACATTCAGTACTTC; CDR3aa: CASSPAGTKNIQYF; j_gene: TRBJ2-4; d_gene: TRBD2; len: 14; abundance: .; v_gene: TRBV6-1
CDR3nt: TGTGCCAGCAGCTTAGCCCCTGACAGGTTCTGGGCTTTCTTT; CDR3aa: CASSLAPDRFWAFF; j_gene: TRBJ1-1; d_gene: .; len: 14; abundance: .; v_gene: TRBV11-2
CDR3nt: TGTGCCAGCAGCGTGGACAGCTTCTCTGGAAACACCATATATTTT; CDR3aa: CASSVDSFSGNTIYF; j_gene: TRBJ1-3; d_gene: .; len: 15; abundance: .; v_gene: TRBV7-3
CDR3nt: TGTGCCAGCAGAGAAGGGGTCGAGCAGTACTTC; CDR3aa: CASREGVEQYF; j_gene: TRBJ2-7; d_gene: .; len: 11; abundance: .; v_gene: TRBV6-5
CDR3nt: TGTGCCAGCAGCTTATCTCCAACAGGGGGGGAGACCCAGTACTTC; CDR3aa: CASSLSPTGGETQYF; j_gene: TRBJ2-5; d_gene: TRBD1; len: 15; abundance: .; v_gene: TRBV5-5
CDR3nt: TGTGCCAGCAGTTTAAATGACAGGGGGCAGAACGAGCAGTACTTC; CDR3aa: CASSLNDRGQNEQYF; j_gene: TRBJ2-7; d_gene: TRBD1; len: 15; abundance: .; v_gene: TRBV28
CDR3nt: TGTGCCAGCAGATTTAGCGGGGGTGAGACCCAGTACTTC; CDR3aa: CASRFSGGETQYF; j_gene: TRBJ2-5; d_gene: TRBD2; len: 13; abundance: .; v_gene: TRBV2
CDR3nt: TGTGCCTGGAGGGGCGGGCGTATCTCTGGAAACACCATATATTTT; CDR3aa: CAWRGGRISGNTIYF; j_gene: TRBJ1-3; d_gene: .; len: 15; abundance: few; v_gene: TRBV30
CDR3nt: TGCGCCAGCTCCCGGGGTGGGGTGAATGAAAAACTGTTTTTT; CDR3aa: CASSRGGVNEKLFF; j_gene: TRBJ1-4; d_gene: .; len: 14; abundance: .; v_gene: TRBV5-1
CDR3nt: TGTGCCAGCAGTGACGACAGTCAAGAGACCCAGTACTTC; CDR3aa: CASSDDSQETQYF; j_gene: TRBJ2-5; d_gene: .; len: 13; abundance: few; v_gene: TRBV2
CDR3nt: TGTGCCAGCACCCAAGGGGGACGGAGGGAGCAGTACTTC; CDR3aa: CASTQGGRREQYF; j_gene: TRBJ2-7; d_gene: .; len: 13; abundance: .; v_gene: TRBV6-1
CDR3nt: TGTGCCAGCAGCTCTCGAGGGACAAGCTACGAGCAGTACTTC; CDR3aa: CASSSRGTSYEQYF; j_gene: TRBJ2-7; d_gene: .; len: 14; abundance: .; v_gene: TRBV28
CDR3nt: TGTGCCAGCAGTTTCGGGACAAGAGGGTACAATGAGCAGTTCTTC; CDR3aa: CASSFGTRGYNEQFF; j_gene: TRBJ2-1; d_gene: .; len: 15; abundance: .; v_gene: TRBV28
CDR3nt: TGCGCCAGCAGCCAAACCGGGACCGCCCAGGGTAGCGGGTCAAGTGAGCAGTTCTTC; CDR3aa: CASSQTGTAQGSGSSEQFF; j_gene: TRBJ2-1; d_gene: TRBD2; len: 19; abundance: .; v_gene: TRBV4-3
CDR3nt: TGTGCCAGCAGTAAGGGGGTGGGACAGGGGAATTCACCCCTCCACTTT; CDR3aa: CASSKGVGQGNSPLHF; j_gene: TRBJ1-6; d_gene: TRBD1; len: 16; abundance: few; v_gene: TRBV28
CDR3nt: TGCGCCAGCAGCCAAGATTTTTCCAGGGGAAAAAATGAAGCTTTCTTT; CDR3aa: CASSQDFSRGKNEAFF; j_gene: TRBJ1-1; d_gene: .; len: 16; abundance: once; v_gene: TRBV4-1
CDR3nt: TGTGCCAGCAGCGTAGCTGGGAGCGGGGGGCTCCAAGAGACCCAGTACTTC; CDR3aa: CASSVAGSGGLQETQYF; j_gene: TRBJ2-5; d_gene: TRBD2; len: 17; abundance: .; v_gene: TRBV9
CDR3nt: TGTGCCAGCAGATGGACAGACAATAGCAATCAGCCCCAGCATTTT; CDR3aa: CASRWTDNSNQPQHF; j_gene: TRBJ1-5; d_gene: .; len: 15; abundance: .; v_gene: TRBV6-1
CDR3nt: TGTGCCAGCAGTTTTAGGACAGGGCATGGCTACACCTTC; CDR3aa: CASSFRTGHGYTF; j_gene: TRBJ1-2; d_gene: TRBD1; len: 13; abundance: .; v_gene: TRBV27
CDR3nt: TGTGCCAGCAGTGAAAGCACTAGCGGGGGGACAGATACGCAGTATTTT; CDR3aa: CASSESTSGGTDTQYF; j_gene: TRBJ2-3; d_gene: TRBD2; len: 16; abundance: .; v_gene: TRBV2
CDR3nt: TGTGCCTGGAGTGTACTCTGGAACACCGGGGAGCTGTTTTTT; CDR3aa: CAWSVLWNTGELFF; j_gene: TRBJ2-2; d_gene: .; len: 14; abundance: .; v_gene: TRBV30
CDR3nt: TGTGCCAGCAGGCAGGGGCTAGGAGAGACCCAGTACTTC; CDR3aa: CASRQGLGETQYF; j_gene: TRBJ2-5; d_gene: .; len: 13; abundance: .; v_gene: TRBV6-6
CDR3nt: TGTGCCAGCAGTGAATACGGACTCTACGAGCAGTACTTC; CDR3aa: CASSEYGLYEQYF; j_gene: TRBJ2-7; d_gene: .; len: 13; abundance: .; v_gene: TRBV25-1
CDR3nt: TGTGCCAGTAGCCGGGACAGTTCGCGGTTCTTC; CDR3aa: CASSRDSSRFF; j_gene: TRBJ2-1; d_gene: TRBD1; len: 11; abundance: .; v_gene: TRBV19
CDR3nt: TGCGCCAGCAGCTCACAGGGCGGGTCCTACGAGCAGTACTTC; CDR3aa: CASSSQGGSYEQYF; j_gene: TRBJ2-7; d_gene: .; len: 14; abundance: .; v_gene: TRBV5-1
CDR3nt: TGTGCCAGCAGCCGGACAGACCAAGAGACCCAGTACTTC; CDR3aa: CASSRTDQETQYF; j_gene: TRBJ2-5; d_gene: .; len: 13; abundance: few; v_gene: TRBV7-9
CDR3nt: TGTGCCAGCAGTTACGGTGGAGCGGGGGTGGAGACCCAGTACTTC; CDR3aa: CASSYGGAGVETQYF; j_gene: TRBJ2-5; d_gene: TRBD2; len: 15; abundance: .; v_gene: TRBV6-5
CDR3nt: TGTGCCAGCAGCCTGTACACGAACACTGAAGCTTTCTTT; CDR3aa: CASSLYTNTEAFF; j_gene: TRBJ1-1; d_gene: .; len: 13; abundance: .; v_gene: TRBV7-2
CDR3nt: TGTGCCAGCAGCTTCGGGGGGATCAACGAGCAGTACTTC; CDR3aa: CASSFGGINEQYF; j_gene: TRBJ2-7; d_gene: TRBD2; len: 13; abundance: .; v_gene: TRBV7-2
CDR3nt: TGTGCCAGCAGCCCCCGAAGAGCGGGGGGAGGGGATACGCAGTATTTT; CDR3aa: CASSPRRAGGGDTQYF; j_gene: TRBJ2-3; d_gene: TRBD2; len: 16; abundance: .; v_gene: TRBV7-2
CDR3nt: TGTGCCAGCAGTTATAGGGGATATAGCAATCAGCCCCAGCATTTT; CDR3aa: CASSYRGYSNQPQHF; j_gene: TRBJ1-5; d_gene: .; len: 15; abundance: .; v_gene: TRBV6-6
CDR3nt: TGCAGCGTTTCGCGGAATGAGCAGTTCTTC; CDR3aa: CSVSRNEQFF; j_gene: TRBJ2-1; d_gene: .; len: 10; abundance: few; v_gene: TRBV29-1
CDR3nt: TGTGCCAGCATCCCCCTAGCGGGGGTAGCAGATACGCAGTATTTT; CDR3aa: CASIPLAGVADTQYF; j_gene: TRBJ2-3; d_gene: TRBD2; len: 15; abundance: few; v_gene: TRBV5-6
CDR3nt: TGTGCCAGCGGAAGGGGCGTGGAGACCCAGTACTTC; CDR3aa: CASGRGVETQYF; j_gene: TRBJ2-5; d_gene: .; len: 12; abundance: .; v_gene: TRBV6-5
CDR3nt: TGTGCCTGGAGTAGAGTCGGACTAGCGGGAGTTTATGAGCAGTTCTTC; CDR3aa: CAWSRVGLAGVYEQFF; j_gene: TRBJ2-1; d_gene: TRBD2; len: 16; abundance: once; v_gene: TRBV30
CDR3nt: TGCGCCAGCAGCTTGGGTCCGGAGGGCTATGGCTACACCTTC; CDR3aa: CASSLGPEGYGYTF; j_gene: TRBJ1-2; d_gene: .; len: 14; abundance: .; v_gene: TRBV5-1
CDR3nt: TGTGCCAGCAGCCCTAGCGGGAGCACAGATACGCAGTATTTT; CDR3aa: CASSPSGSTDTQYF; j_gene: TRBJ2-3; d_gene: TRBD2; len: 14; abundance: .; v_gene: TRBV7-9
CDR3nt: TGTGCCAGCAGTTTAGCGGTTCCCTACGAGCAGTACTTC; CDR3aa: CASSLAVPYEQYF; j_gene: TRBJ2-7; d_gene: .; len: 13; abundance: .; v_gene: TRBV28
CDR3nt: TGTGCCAGCAGTTCCTCGGGGGACACTGAAGCTTTCTTT; CDR3aa: CASSSSGDTEAFF; j_gene: TRBJ1-1; d_gene: .; len: 13; abundance: .; v_gene: TRBV5-4
CDR3nt: TGTGCCAGCAGCTCCTTGGGGGGAACCTACAATGAGCAGTTCTTC; CDR3aa: CASSSLGGTYNEQFF; j_gene: TRBJ2-1; d_gene: .; len: 15; abundance: .; v_gene: TRBV5-6
CDR3nt: TGTGCCAGCAGCTTAGCGGGGACTAGCAGTTACTTC; CDR3aa: CASSLAGTSSYF; j_gene: TRBJ2-5; d_gene: TRBD2; len: 12; abundance: .; v_gene: TRBV7-9
CDR3nt: TGTGCCAGCAGCGTAGAGGGACAGGGAGGAAACACTGAAGCTTTCTTT; CDR3aa: CASSVEGQGGNTEAFF; j_gene: TRBJ1-1; d_gene: TRBD1; len: 16; abundance: .; v_gene: TRBV9
CDR3nt: TGTGCCAGCAGCGCCCTCACAGGGAGCTCCTACGAGCAGTACTTC; CDR3aa: CASSALTGSSYEQYF; j_gene: TRBJ2-7; d_gene: .; len: 15; abundance: .; v_gene: TRBV7-9
CDR3nt: TGTGCCAGCAGCTTAGGTACCAGGTGGGAGGAGACCCAGTACTTC; CDR3aa: CASSLGTRWEETQYF; j_gene: TRBJ2-5; d_gene: .; len: 15; abundance: .; v_gene: TRBV7-9
CDR3nt: TGTGCCAGCAGTGAAGATCCCTCCGGCTACAATGAGCAGTTCTTC; CDR3aa: CASSEDPSGYNEQFF; j_gene: TRBJ2-1; d_gene: .; len: 15; abundance: .; v_gene: TRBV25-1
CDR3nt: TGCGCCAGCAGCCCCGGGACAGGTATTTACAATGAGCAGTTCTTC; CDR3aa: CASSPGTGIYNEQFF; j_gene: TRBJ2-1; d_gene: TRBD1; len: 15; abundance: few; v_gene: TRBV4-3
CDR3nt: TGTGCCAGCAGCTTTAGGGGTTGGGCGGGAGGGATCTACGAGCAGTACTTC; CDR3aa: CASSFRGWAGGIYEQYF; j_gene: TRBJ2-7; d_gene: TRBD2; len: 17; abundance: .; v_gene: TRBV5-6
CDR3nt: TGTGCCAGCAGTTACCAGGCCACGCTGTATAATTCACCCCTCCACTTT; CDR3aa: CASSYQATLYNSPLHF; j_gene: TRBJ1-6; d_gene: .; len: 16; abundance: .; v_gene: TRBV6-5
CDR3nt: TGTGCCTGGAGTGTCGCGGGAAACACCATATATTTT; CDR3aa: CAWSVAGNTIYF; j_gene: TRBJ1-3; d_gene: .; len: 12; abundance: once; v_gene: TRBV30